This T cell receptor beta chain derives from a study of cytomegalovirus exposure and HLA in healthy donors. With regard to this clone: The conserved closing phenylalanine or tryptophan is absent in this CDR3, likely reflecting a read error.

Trimming removed 6 bases from V and 0 bases from J, with 8 bases in between. Germline V gene sequence: CDR1 SNHLY, CDR2 FYNNEI. This CDR3 has 13 amino acids. The PCR had 60 Vbeta and 13 Jbeta primers. TCRdb keeps only in-frame clones here, not all; method: immunoSEQ multiplex PCR. The sample lists over 150,000 clones, 84% occurring once. The sample was PBMCs. The receptor's source is a boy aged 2 to 10 in good health and CMV-seronegative. The rearrangement uses TRBV2 and TRBJ1-1; tentatively, D is TRBD1 (6 bases). The CDR3 loop reads CASSPGVNTEAFL. Written as DNA, the CDR3 is TGTGCCAGCAGCCCAGGGGTGAACACTGAAGCTTTCCTT.